The clone carrying this T cell receptor beta chain was seen a few times. Antigen specificity is unknown. The CDR3 loop spans 17 amino acids. Trimming pared 6 bases from V and 0 bases from J, leaving 18 bases between. Germline V CDR1 and CDR2: MNHNS, SASEGT. It was by quantitative 5'-RACE with molecular barcodes that TCR beta libraries were made. One entry per CDR3 protein results from TCRdb running MiXCR on the 5' RACE reads. Of roughly 160,000 distinct CDR3 sequences in the sample, 9.8% were seen once. The data were taken from a study of CD8 T cells in ankylosing spondylitis. Whole-study results and caveats: Seemingly distinctive of ankylosing spondylitis blood was a TCR beta motif formed by eight highly homologous variants.

The chain employs TRBV6-1 and TRBJ2-1, with D unclear. Material for sequencing was blood, either unsorted or a sorted T cell fraction (not recorded which). This TCR was sampled from a female donor with ankylosing spondylitis or in good health (not recorded which). CDR3 protein: CASSPYPIGRSYNEQFF. The CDR3 DNA sequence: TGTGCCAGCAGCCCCTACCCGATCGGCCGCTCCTACAATGAGCAGTTCTTC.